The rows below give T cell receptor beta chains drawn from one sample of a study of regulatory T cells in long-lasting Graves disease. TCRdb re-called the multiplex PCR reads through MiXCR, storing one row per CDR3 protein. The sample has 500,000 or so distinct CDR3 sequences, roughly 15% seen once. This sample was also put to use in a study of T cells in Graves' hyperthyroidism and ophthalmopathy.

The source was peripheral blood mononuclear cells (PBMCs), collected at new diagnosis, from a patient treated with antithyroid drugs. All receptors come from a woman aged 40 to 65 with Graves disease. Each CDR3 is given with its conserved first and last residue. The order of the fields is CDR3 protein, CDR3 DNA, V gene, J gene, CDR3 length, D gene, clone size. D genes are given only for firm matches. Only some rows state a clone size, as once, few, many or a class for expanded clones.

CASSVAGTGETEAFF	TGTGCCAGCAGCGTCGCCGGGACAGGGGAGACTGAAGCTTTCTTT	TRBV7-9	TRBJ1-1	15	TRBD1	many
CASSLGQGTNSGNTIYF	TGTGCCAGCAGCTTAGGACAGGGGACAAACTCTGGAAACACCATATATTTT	TRBV5-5	TRBJ1-3	17	TRBD1	few
CSASGGTGGYEQYF	TGCAGTGCTAGTGGAGGGACAGGGGGCTACGAGCAGTACTTC	TRBV20-1	TRBJ2-7	14	TRBD1	many
CASSLARGQGTEAFF	TGTGCCAGCAGTTTAGCGAGGGGACAGGGGACTGAAGCTTTCTTT	TRBV12-3/TRBV12-4	TRBJ1-1	15	TRBD1	-
CASSPRLSGGYEQYF	TGTGCCAGCAGCCCACGACTAAGCGGGGGGTACGAGCAGTACTTC	TRBV3-1	TRBJ2-7	15	TRBD2	many
CASSAGVAFF	TGTGCCAGCAGCGCGGGGGTTGCTTTCTTT	TRBV28	TRBJ1-1	10	-	-
CASSPVGDQPQHF	TGTGCCAGCTCACCGGTAGGGGATCAGCCCCAGCATTTT	TRBV18	TRBJ1-5	13	-	-
CSVEKLEGATGAFF	TGCAGCGTTGAAAAGCTCGAGGGGGCGACGGGGGCTTTCTTT	TRBV29-1	TRBJ1-1	14	TRBD1	few
CASSLHRTSGGHEQYF	TGTGCCAGCAGTCTCCACCGGACTAGCGGGGGTCACGAGCAGTACTTC	TRBV2	TRBJ2-7	16	TRBD2	many
CATGGRDRVTDTQYF	TGTGCCACCGGGGGCCGGGACAGGGTCACAGATACGCAGTATTTT	TRBV6-1	TRBJ2-3	15	TRBD1	few
CASSLGPGQGEGYTF	TGTGCCAGCAGCTTAGGTCCGGGACAGGGGGAAGGCTACACCTTC	TRBV28	TRBJ1-2	15	TRBD1	many
CASSPNPDGNTEAFF	TGTGCCAGCAGCCCTAACCCCGACGGGAACACTGAAGCTTTCTTT	TRBV5-6	TRBJ1-1	15	-	many
CASSLRGGSTDTQYF	TGTGCCAGCAGCTTGCGGGGAGGTAGCACAGATACGCAGTATTTT	TRBV7-9	TRBJ2-3	15	-	many
CASSQEFDAYGYTF	TGTGCCAGCAGCCAAGAATTCGACGCGTATGGCTACACCTTC	TRBV3-1	TRBJ1-2	14	-	many
CASSSQGFLEQYF	TGTGCCAGCAGCTCACAGGGTTTTCTCGAGCAGTACTTC	TRBV11-2	TRBJ2-7	13	-	many
CASSLTGDTQYF	TGTGCCAGCAGCTTGACCGGAGATACGCAGTATTTT	TRBV28	TRBJ2-3	12	-	many
CASSTRAGTGAGNEQFF	TGTGCCAGCAGCACACGGGCCGGGACAGGGGCGGGGAATGAGCAGTTCTTC	TRBV11-2	TRBJ2-1	17	TRBD1	many
CSARSSGTGENEQFF	TGCAGTGCCCGGTCATCCGGGACAGGGGAAAATGAGCAGTTCTTC	TRBV20-1	TRBJ2-1	15	TRBD1	many
CASSAKQGASGKLFF	TGTGCCAGCAGCGCGAAACAGGGGGCATCGGGAAAACTGTTTTTT	TRBV7-9	TRBJ1-4	15	TRBD1	-
CASSLLQGLSYEQYF	TGTGCCAGCAGCCTACTACAGGGACTATCCTACGAGCAGTACTTC	TRBV13	TRBJ2-7	15	-	-
CASSLPHGGGEQYF	TGTGCCAGCAGCTTGCCCCACGGGGGAGGCGAGCAGTACTTC	TRBV5-4	TRBJ2-7	14	-	-
CAIGNQETQYF	TGTGCCATCGGGAACCAAGAGACCCAGTACTTC	TRBV10-3	TRBJ2-5	11	-	-
CASSPHYGSQPQHF	TGCGCCAGCAGCCCCCATTACGGGAGTCAGCCCCAGCATTTT	TRBV5-1	TRBJ1-5	14	-	few
CASSFTVGGYTF	TGTGCCAGCAGTTTTACAGTAGGAGGCTACACCTTC	TRBV12-3/TRBV12-4	TRBJ1-2	12	-	-
CASSLEGSRAEAFF	TGCGCCAGCAGCTTGGAGGGCAGCAGAGCAGAAGCTTTCTTT	TRBV5-1	TRBJ1-1	14	-	many
CASSQGLLRTDTQYF	TGTGCCAGCAGCCAAGGTTTACTGCGCACAGATACGCAGTATTTT	TRBV3-1	TRBJ2-3	15	-	many
CASIAGGRIYEQYF	TGTGCCAGCATCGCGGGGGGGCGGATTTACGAGCAGTACTTC	TRBV28	TRBJ2-7	14	TRBD2	many
CASSQGGGSQHF	TGCGCCAGCAGCCAAGGGGGTGGGTCCCAGCATTTT	TRBV4-1	TRBJ1-5	12	-	-
CASVGDSTGELFF	TGTGCCAGCGTTGGCGACAGCACCGGGGAGCTGTTTTTT	TRBV6-1	TRBJ2-2	13	-	few
CASSVRGSTGELFF	TGTGCCAGCAGCGTACGAGGTTCCACCGGGGAGCTGTTTTTT	TRBV9	TRBJ2-2	14	-	few
CASSLERTSEETQYF	TGTGCCAGCAGCTTAGAGCGGACTAGTGAAGAGACCCAGTACTTC	TRBV11-2	TRBJ2-5	15	TRBD2	many
CASSLASSYEQYF	TGTGCCAGCAGCTTAGCCAGCTCCTACGAGCAGTACTTC	TRBV11-2	TRBJ2-7	13	-	many